Presented here are 11 T cell receptor beta chains from one specimen sequenced in a study of blood T cell repertoires in COVID-19. The method was immunoSEQ multiplex PCR; TCRdb's version includes in-frame clones alone and lacks a portion of them. The sample carries roughly 70,000 clones, around 84% recorded once. Specimen: peripheral blood. The receptors derive from a man aged 45-65 years with active COVID-19.

V usage is TRBV5-5 and J usage is TRBJ1-1; possible D gene TRBD1, 6 bases. This CDR3 comprises 15 residues. The ends were cut back, 0 bases at V and 6 bases at J, with 15 bases in the middle. CDR1 is SGHKS and CDR2 is YYEKEE in the germline V gene (reference sequence). The CDR3 reads CASSLALTGVAEAFF. In DNA, the CDR3 is TGTGCCAGCAGCTTGGCACTGACAGGAGTTGCTGAAGCTTTCTTT. The variable domain in full, completed from reference TRBV5-5 and TRBJ1-1, reads DAGVTQSPTHLIKTRGQQVTLRCSPISGHKSVSWYQQVLGQGPQFIFQYYEKEERGRGNFPDRFSARQFPNYSSELNVNALLLGDSALYLCASSLALTGVAEAFFGQGTRLTVV.

The V and J genes are TRBV28 and TRBJ2-7; D not resolved. V lost 4 bases and J 6 bases, leaving 16 bases between the germline ends. The CDR3 runs to 14 residues. Germline CDR1 reads MDHEN; CDR2 reads SYDVKM. The CDR3 DNA reads as TGTGCCAGCAGTTGGCGGAGAGAGGCCTCCGAGCAGTACTTC. Encoded protein: CASSWRREASEQYF.

The chain couples TRBV21-1 to TRBJ1-5. TRBV21-1 is tagged as a pseudogene. This CDR3 is 14 amino acids long. CDR3: CASISGGINQPQHF. CDR3 sequence (DNA): TGTGCCAGCATCTCGGGGGGGATCAATCAGCCCCAGCATTTT.

A word on this clone: One end of the junction is discordant with germline, which a read error may explain. The chain couples TRBV6-5 to TRBJ2-5; TRBD2 aligns across 8 bases. Per germline, CDR1 MNHEY and CDR2 SVGAGI. This CDR3 comprises 15 residues. The CDR3 region is CASAKLPGREDTQYF. Written as DNA, the CDR3 is TGTGCCAGCGCAAAACTCCCCGGGAGGGAAGATACCCAGTACTTC.

The rearrangement links TRBV15 to TRBJ2-2; maybe TRBD2 (6 bases). V was cut by 10 bases and J by 3 bases, with 18 bases left in between. The V gene's germline CDR1 is LNHNV and CDR2 YYDKDF (reference sequence). This CDR3 contains 15 residues. Here the CDR3 reads CAIRDPGVYTGELFF. In nucleotides, the CDR3 is TGTGCCATAAGAGATCCGGGGGTTTACACCGGGGAGCTGTTTTTT.

The genes are TRBV5-4 and TRBJ1-6; TRBD1 might be the D (5 bases). CDR1 is SGHNT and CDR2 is YYREEE in the germline V gene (reference sequence). V lost 0 bases and J 10 bases, leaving 11 bases between the germline ends. The CDR3 totals 14 residues. The CDR3 loop is CASSLGQGSSPLHF. As DNA, the CDR3 is TGTGCCAGCAGCTTGGGGCAGGGAAGCTCACCCCTCCACTTT. The complete variable domain, with remaining parts taken from reference TRBV5-4 and TRBJ1-6, reads ETGVTQSPTHLIKTRGQQVTLRCSSQSGHNTVSWYQQALGQGPQFIFQYYREEENGRGNFPPRFSGLQFPNYSSELNVNALELDDSALYLCASSLGQGSSPLHFGNGTRLTVT.

V and J are TRBV7-2 and TRBJ1-2; a weak D match, TRBD1 (6 bases). The germline V gene encodes CDR1 SGHTA and CDR2 FQGNSA. The CDR3 sequence is 15 residues long. The germline V and J ends were trimmed by 4 bases and 12 bases, with 24 bases remaining between them. DNA of the CDR3: TGTGCCAGCAGCTCTCTAACAGGGAGTCCTACTTTGAACACCTTC. Amino acids: CASSSLTGSPTLNTF.

The chain joins TRBV9 to TRBJ1-3; a possible D gene is TRBD1 (6 bases). The germline CDR1 and CDR2 sequences are SGDLS and YYNGEE. Deletions cut 8 bases from V and 3 bases from J, with 15 bases between. The CDR3 contains 14 residues. The CDR3 nucleotides read TGTGCCAGTTCGAGAGGGGGTTTTGGAAACACCATATATTTT. Its translation is CASSRGGFGNTIYF.

The J gene is TRBJ1-2, the V gene TRBV3-1 (or the pseudogene TRBV3-2); 7 bases align to TRBD1. With 3 bases clipped from V and 7 bases from J, the junction kept 5 bases outside the gene matches. Looked up from germline, CDR1 is LGHDT and CDR2 is YNNKEL (reference sequence). The CDR3 runs 13 residues. The chain's CDR3 is CASSHETGFGYTF. Written as DNA, the CDR3 is TGTGCCAGCAGCCACGAGACAGGGTTTGGCTACACCTTC.

V and J are TRBV7-8 and TRBJ1-5; 9 bases line up with TRBD1. Germline CDR1 reads SGHVS; CDR2 reads FQNEAQ. The V gene end was trimmed by 5 bases and the J gene end by 6 bases; junction bases not matched to a gene: 8. The CDR3 extends over 15 amino acids. CDR3: CASSIRDREGQPQHF. In DNA form, the CDR3 reads TGTGCCAGCAGCATCCGGGACAGGGAGGGTCAGCCCCAGCATTTT.

The chain has TRBV7-7 and TRBJ2-5; 9 nucleotides align to TRBD1. CDR3 length equals 14 residues. Per the germline V gene, CDR1 is SSHAT and CDR2 is FNYEAQ (reference sequence). The trim removed 5 bases at V and 4 bases at J, leaving 5 bases unmatched. Written as DNA, the CDR3 is TGTGCCAGCAGCACGGACAGGGGAGGAGAGACCCAGTACTTC. This gives the protein CASSTDRGGETQYF.